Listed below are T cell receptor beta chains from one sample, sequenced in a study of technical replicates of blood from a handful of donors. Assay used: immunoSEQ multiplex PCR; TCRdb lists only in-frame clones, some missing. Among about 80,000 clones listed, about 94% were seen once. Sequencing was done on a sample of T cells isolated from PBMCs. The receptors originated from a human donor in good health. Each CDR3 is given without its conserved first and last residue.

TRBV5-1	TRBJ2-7	ASSLPEREGQAYEQY
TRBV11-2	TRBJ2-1	ASSFSGSGRVAYNEQF
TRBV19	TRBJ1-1	ASGEGRDTEAF
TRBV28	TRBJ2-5	ASSLGLQETQY
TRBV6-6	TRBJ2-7	ASSYSSGSNEQY
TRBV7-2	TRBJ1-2	ASSSGQGYGYT
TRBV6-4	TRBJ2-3	ASSETGGPGDTQY
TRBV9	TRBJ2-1	ASSVGGRNEQF
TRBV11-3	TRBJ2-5	ASSLGSPGQEGVETQY
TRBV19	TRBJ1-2	ASEKMGGAAYGYT
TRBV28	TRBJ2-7	ASSLSVAGGYEQY
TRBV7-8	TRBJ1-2	ASSLGLGHGGYT
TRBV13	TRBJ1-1	ASSSPPGQLNTEAF
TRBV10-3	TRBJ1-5	AISESAQQPQH
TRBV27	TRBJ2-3	ASSLRTGPRSDTQY
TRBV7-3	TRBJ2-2	ASSAGQGMSGELF
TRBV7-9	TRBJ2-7	ASSSPGWGVTTYEQY
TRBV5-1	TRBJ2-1	ASSWTSGRAGNEQF
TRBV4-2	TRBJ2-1	ASSQEMGTRREGLYEQF
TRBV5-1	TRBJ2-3	ASAELAGGTDTQY
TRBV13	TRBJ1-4	ASSLGDIRVGNEKLF
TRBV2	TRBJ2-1	ASSFSGLLNEQF
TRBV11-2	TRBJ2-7	ASSLTGHSSYEQY
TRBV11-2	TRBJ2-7	ASSFQAYEQY
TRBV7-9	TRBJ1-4	ASSSTDRLSTNEKLF
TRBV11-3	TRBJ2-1	ASSHNGNEQF
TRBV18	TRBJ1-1	ASSQGQNTEAF
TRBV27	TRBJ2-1	ASSLSASPFLPNEQF
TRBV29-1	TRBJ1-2	SVVKGDYGYT
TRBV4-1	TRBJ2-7	ASSQERARGTSYEQY
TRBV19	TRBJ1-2	ASSIEGRTFGQLMVPRDYGYT
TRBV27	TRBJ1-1	ASSVEWNTEAF
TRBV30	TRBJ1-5	AWSVGTGYQPQH
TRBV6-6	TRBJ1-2	ASSYSEVTSGYT
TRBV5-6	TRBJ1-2	ASSLGTNTYYYGYT
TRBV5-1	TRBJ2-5	ASKLGLETQY
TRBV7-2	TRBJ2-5	ASSLGVLARQETQY
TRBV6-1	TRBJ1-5	ASSQAYSNQPQH
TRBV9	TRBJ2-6	ASSVSLSGANVLT
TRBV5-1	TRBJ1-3	ASSPPQSGNTIY
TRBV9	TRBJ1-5	ASSVDGTGVQPQH